This entry describes one T cell receptor beta chain. These data are taken from a study of T cell changes during pregnancy in multiple sclerosis. Using immunoSEQ multiplex PCR, the repertoire was profiled, and TCRdb retains in-frame clones only, with some absent. This table has around 53,000 clones, 90% appearing once. This TCR derives from a female donor with multiple sclerosis, enrolled in a pregnancy study. Source: CD8+ T cells from peripheral blood mononuclear cells, taken before pregnancy.

In DNA form, the CDR3 reads TGTGCCAGCAGTTTGGGGGATCCGGGGGCCTACGAGCAGTACTTC. Protein: CASSLGDPGAYEQYF. The chain links TRBV27 to TRBJ2-7, with a tentative D call TRBD2 (6 bases). This CDR3 spans 15 amino acids. The V gene's germline CDR1 is MNHEY and CDR2 SMNVEV (reference sequence). V was shortened by 3 bases and J by 2 bases, with 14 bases between the two germline ends.